Each of the 3 T cell receptor beta chains below was sequenced from the same sample in a study of cytomegalovirus exposure and HLA in healthy donors. The PCR ran on 60 Vbeta and 13 Jbeta primers. TCRdb's copy holds only in-frame clones and misses some; the assay was immunoSEQ multiplex PCR. In the table there are tens of thousands of clones, approximately 75% of which are singletons. The specimen was PBMCs. These receptors came from a human donor in good health.

The rearrangement joins TRBV18 to TRBJ1-1; a weak D match, TRBD1 (6 bases). Germline V lookup: CDR1 KGHSH, CDR2 LQKENI. The CDR3 extends over 15 amino acids. Trimming took off 5 bases at V and 1 base at J, with 14 bases between the two ends. The CDR3 region has the DNA TGTGCCAGCTCAATCCAGGGGCAGAAGAACACTGAAGCTTTCTTT. It codes for CASSIQGQKNTEAFF.

This clone is a singleton in its sample. V usage is TRBV9 and J usage is TRBJ1-2, with 8 bases identical to TRBD1. The CDR3 spans 15 residues. V dropped 3 bases and J dropped 8; count of bases not matched to a gene: 12. The germline V gene encodes CDR1 SGDLS and CDR2 YYNGEE. CDR3 region: CASSGGGDRNRGYTF. The CDR3 DNA reads TGTGCCAGCAGCGGTGGGGGGGACAGGAATCGGGGCTACACCTTC.

The genes are TRBV7-7 and TRBJ2-2, with 7 bases that match TRBD1. The CDR3 extends over 14 amino acids. Germline CDR1 and CDR2: SSHAT and FNYEAQ (reference sequence). After removal of 5 bases from V and 7 bases from J, the junction contained 7 bases not matched to a gene. This CDR3 is CASSPDRVSGELFF. For the CDR3, the DNA is TGTGCCAGCAGCCCTGACAGGGTTAGCGGGGAGCTGTTTTTT.